This TCR beta chain stems from a study of shared clonotypes between healthy human individuals. The CDR3 runs to 12 residues. Germline V CDR1 and CDR2: MDHEN, SYDVKM. Deletions cut 4 bases from V and 4 bases from J, with 7 bases between. Sequenced by immunoSEQ multiplex PCR; TCRdb stores in-frame clones only, minus some. The sample contains under 600,000 clones, almost 80% of which appear only once. The V and J genes are TRBV28 and TRBJ1-2; D ambiguous. The sequence came from a woman between 40 and 55 years old in good health. Some clones in this sample may be carry-over from other donors' samples. Sequencing input: PBMCs. CDR3 DNA: TGTGCCAGCAGTTCCGGTCCCTATGGCTACACCTTC. Encoded protein: CASSSGPYGYTF.